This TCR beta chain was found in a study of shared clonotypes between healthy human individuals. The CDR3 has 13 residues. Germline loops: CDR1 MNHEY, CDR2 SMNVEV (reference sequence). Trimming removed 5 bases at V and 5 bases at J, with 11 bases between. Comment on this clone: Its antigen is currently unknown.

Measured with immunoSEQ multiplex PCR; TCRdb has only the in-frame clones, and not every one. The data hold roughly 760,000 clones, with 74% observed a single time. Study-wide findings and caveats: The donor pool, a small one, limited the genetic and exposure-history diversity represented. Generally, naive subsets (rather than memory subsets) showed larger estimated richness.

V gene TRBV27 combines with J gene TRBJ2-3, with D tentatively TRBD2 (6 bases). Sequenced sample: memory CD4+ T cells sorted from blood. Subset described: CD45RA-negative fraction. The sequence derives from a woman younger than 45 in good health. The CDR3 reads CASSRGRIDTQYF. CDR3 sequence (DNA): TGTGCCAGCAGTCGGGGGAGAATAGATACGCAGTATTTT.